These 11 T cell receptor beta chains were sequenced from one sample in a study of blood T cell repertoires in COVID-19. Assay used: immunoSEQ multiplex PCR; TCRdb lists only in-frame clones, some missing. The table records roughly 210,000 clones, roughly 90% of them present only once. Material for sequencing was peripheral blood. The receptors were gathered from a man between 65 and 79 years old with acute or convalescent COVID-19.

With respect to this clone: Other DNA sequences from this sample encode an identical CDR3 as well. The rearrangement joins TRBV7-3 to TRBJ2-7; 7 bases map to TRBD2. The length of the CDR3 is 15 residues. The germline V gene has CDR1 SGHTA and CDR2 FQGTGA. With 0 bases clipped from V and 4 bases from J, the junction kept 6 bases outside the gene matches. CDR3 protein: CASSLTSGGPYEQYF. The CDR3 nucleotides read TGTGCCAGCAGCTTAACGTCGGGAGGCCCGTACGAGCAGTACTTC.

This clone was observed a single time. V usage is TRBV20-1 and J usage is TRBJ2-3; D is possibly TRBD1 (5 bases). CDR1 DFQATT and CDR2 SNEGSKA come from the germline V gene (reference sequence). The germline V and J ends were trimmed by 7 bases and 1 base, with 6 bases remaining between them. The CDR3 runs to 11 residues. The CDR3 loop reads CSGQRTDTQYF. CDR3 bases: TGCAGTGGACAGCGCACAGATACGCAGTATTTT.

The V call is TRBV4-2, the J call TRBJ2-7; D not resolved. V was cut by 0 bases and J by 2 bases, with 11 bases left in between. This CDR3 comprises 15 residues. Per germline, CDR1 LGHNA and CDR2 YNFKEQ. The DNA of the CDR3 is TGTGCCAGCAGCCAAGATAACAGTCGGACCTACGAGCAGTACTTC. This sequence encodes CASSQDNSRTYEQYF.

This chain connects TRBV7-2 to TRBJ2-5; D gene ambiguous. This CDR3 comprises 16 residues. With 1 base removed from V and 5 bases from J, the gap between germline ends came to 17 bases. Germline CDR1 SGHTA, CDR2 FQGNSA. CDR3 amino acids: CASSLGLARSQETQYF. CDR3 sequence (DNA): TGTGCCAGCAGCTTAGGACTCGCGAGGAGTCAGGAGACCCAGTACTTC.

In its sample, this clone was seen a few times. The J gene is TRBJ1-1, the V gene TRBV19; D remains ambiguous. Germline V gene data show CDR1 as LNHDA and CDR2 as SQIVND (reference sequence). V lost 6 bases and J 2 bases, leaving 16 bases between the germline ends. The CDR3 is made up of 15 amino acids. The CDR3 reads CASSLLPSHNTEAFF. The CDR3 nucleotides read TGTGCCAGTAGCTTGCTTCCGAGCCACAACACTGAAGCTTTCTTT.

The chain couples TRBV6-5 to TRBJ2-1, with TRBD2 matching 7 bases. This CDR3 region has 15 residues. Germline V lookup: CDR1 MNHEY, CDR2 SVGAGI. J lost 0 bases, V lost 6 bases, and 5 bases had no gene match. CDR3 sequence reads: CASRPPGGSYNEQFF. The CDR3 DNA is TGTGCCAGCAGGCCCCCGGGAGGCTCCTACAATGAGCAGTTCTTC.

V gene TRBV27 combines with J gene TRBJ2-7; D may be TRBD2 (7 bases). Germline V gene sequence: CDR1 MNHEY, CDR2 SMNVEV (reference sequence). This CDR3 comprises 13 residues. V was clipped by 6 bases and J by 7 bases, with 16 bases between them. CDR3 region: CASRGGERWEQYF. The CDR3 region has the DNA TGTGCCAGCAGAGGGGGGGAGAGGTGGGAGCAGTACTTC.

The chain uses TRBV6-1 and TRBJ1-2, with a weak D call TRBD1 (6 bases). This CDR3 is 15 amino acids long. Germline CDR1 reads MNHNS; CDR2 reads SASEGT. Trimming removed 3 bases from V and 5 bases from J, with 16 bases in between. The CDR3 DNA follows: TGTGCCAGCAGTGAGACAGGCCAAGCTTTATATGGCTACACCTTC. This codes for CASSETGQALYGYTF.

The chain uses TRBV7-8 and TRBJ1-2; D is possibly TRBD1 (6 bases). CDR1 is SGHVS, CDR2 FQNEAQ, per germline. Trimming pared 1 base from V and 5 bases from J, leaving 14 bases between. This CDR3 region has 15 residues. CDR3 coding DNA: TGTGCCAGCAGCTTAGATGGGGGCGCGTGGTATGGCTACACCTTC. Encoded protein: CASSLDGGAWYGYTF.

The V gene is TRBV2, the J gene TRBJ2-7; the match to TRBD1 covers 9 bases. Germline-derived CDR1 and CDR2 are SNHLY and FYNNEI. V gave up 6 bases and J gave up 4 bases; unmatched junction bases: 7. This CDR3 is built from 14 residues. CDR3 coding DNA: TGTGCCAGCAGGGCCGGGACAGGGAAATACGAGCAGTACTTC. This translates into CASRAGTGKYEQYF.

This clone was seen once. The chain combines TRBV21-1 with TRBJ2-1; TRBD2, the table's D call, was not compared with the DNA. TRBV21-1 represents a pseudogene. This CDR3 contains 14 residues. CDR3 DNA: TGTGCCAGCAGCAACCGGGACGGGAGGAGGGAGCAGTTCTTC. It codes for CASSNRDGRREQFF.